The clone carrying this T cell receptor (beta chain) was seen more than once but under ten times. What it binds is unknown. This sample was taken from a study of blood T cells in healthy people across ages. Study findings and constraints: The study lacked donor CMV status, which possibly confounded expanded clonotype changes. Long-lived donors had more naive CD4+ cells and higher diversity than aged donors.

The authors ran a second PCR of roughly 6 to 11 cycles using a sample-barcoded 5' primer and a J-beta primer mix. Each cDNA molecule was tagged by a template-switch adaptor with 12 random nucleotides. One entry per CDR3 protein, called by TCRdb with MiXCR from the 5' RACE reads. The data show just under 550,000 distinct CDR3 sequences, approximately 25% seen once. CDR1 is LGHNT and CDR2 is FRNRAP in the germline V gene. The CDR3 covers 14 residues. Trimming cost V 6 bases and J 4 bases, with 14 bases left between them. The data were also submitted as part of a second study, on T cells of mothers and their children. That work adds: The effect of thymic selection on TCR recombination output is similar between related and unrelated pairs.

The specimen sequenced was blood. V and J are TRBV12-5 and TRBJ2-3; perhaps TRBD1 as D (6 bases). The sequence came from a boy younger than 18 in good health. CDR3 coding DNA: TGTGCTAGTGGAACAGGGCTCCGGGCAGATACGCAGTATTTT. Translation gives CASGTGLRADTQYF. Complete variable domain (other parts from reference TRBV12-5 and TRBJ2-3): DARVTQTPRHKVTEMGQEVTMRCQPILGHNTVFWYRQTMMQGLELLAYFRNRAPLDDSGMPKDRFSAEMPDATLATLKIQPSEPRDSAVYFCASGTGLRADTQYFGPGTRLTVL.